The present T cell receptor beta chain was sequenced within a study of vaccination and CD4 T cells after COVID-19. Study-wide background: There were six male and four female convalescents, and two of them were Hispanic.

Treatment here: roughly 10-day PBMC culture with coronavirus spike peptide pools or control peptides (ViraFEST assay). Study results and limitations: SARS-CoV-2-reactive clonotypes showed a nonsignificant median rise from approximately 21 to 40.

Between the trimmed V and J ends, which lost 0 bases and 4 bases, there was a span of 15 bases. The CDR3 loop spans 16 amino acids. CDR1 MNHEY and CDR2 SVGAGI come from the germline V gene. Cultured CD4+ T cells had their DNA profiled by the Oncomine TCR Beta short-read assay. MiXCR was run by TCRdb on the PCR reads, yielding one entry per CDR3 protein. The sample has around 10,000 distinct CDR3 sequences; about two thirds are singletons. To note about this clonotype: The antigen is undetermined.

J is TRBJ1-1 and V is TRBV6-5, with D possibly TRBD1 on 6 matching bases. The specimen was CD4+ T cells from blood, cultured in vitro. The receptor was derived from a human donor who had recovered from COVID-19. The CDR3 spells CASSYSTGRRGTEAFF. In DNA form, the CDR3 reads TGTGCCAGCAGTTACTCGACAGGTCGGAGGGGCACTGAAGCTTTCTTT.